Given below is one TCR beta chain in context. The CDR3 is made up of 20 amino acids. Germline loops: CDR1 MNHEY, CDR2 SMNVEV (reference sequence). The J segment lost 2 bases and the V segment lost 3 bases, leaving 19 bases of the junction unmatched. The data were obtained in a study of blood T cell repertoires in COVID-19. Study-wide context: Samples representing acute and convalescent COVID-19 were sourced from the United States, Italy and Spain. PBMCs, B-cell-depleted T cells, or T cells provided the cDNA or gDNA that made up the material.

Data came from immunoSEQ multiplex PCR; TCRdb stores just in-frame clones and leaves some out. The profile shows hundreds of thousands of clones, 70% to 90% of them singletons. In Seattle, patients joined the study during active infection and were tracked longitudinally. This chain connects TRBV27 to TRBJ1-2; 9 bases match TRBD1. The sample comprised peripheral blood. The sequence came from a woman between 25 and 40 years old with COVID-19, enrolled during active disease. The CDR3 protein is CASSFIRPSGTGTSNYGYTF. The CDR3 coding sequence is TGTGCCAGCAGTTTTATCCGGCCCTCCGGGACAGGGACCTCCAACTATGGCTACACCTTC.